This TCR beta chain was identified during a study of blood T cell repertoires in COVID-19. Study at large: Specimens from acute and convalescent COVID-19 originated in the United States, Italy and Spain. T cells, B-cell-depleted T cells, or PBMCs supplied cDNA or gDNA.

Authors' methods: Estimation of nucleated cell counts was performed using reference gene primer amplification. Sequenced by immunoSEQ multiplex PCR; TCRdb stores in-frame clones only, minus some. V, J and clone size reflect that table, while D and trimming were determined from the DNA. The data contain 90,000 to 120,000 clones, approximately 70% of them singletons. This clone was seen more than once but under ten times. V gave up 4 bases and J gave up 4 bases, with 11 bases separating them. This CDR3 is built from 14 residues. Per germline, CDR1 MDHEN and CDR2 SYDVKM. The receptor's source is a middle-aged woman with acute or convalescent COVID-19. The gene calls are TRBV28 and TRBJ1-5, with a weak D call TRBD1 (6 bases). What was sequenced was peripheral blood. CDR3 protein: CASSSGHLNQPQHF. The CDR3 DNA follows: TGTGCCAGCAGTTCGGGACACCTAAATCAGCCCCAGCATTTT.